A selection of T cell receptor beta chains follows, all from one sample in a study of cytomegalovirus exposure and HLA in healthy donors. Clones were sequenced by immunoSEQ multiplex PCR, and TCRdb holds only the in-frame ones, with some missing. The table shows under 130,000 clones, with less than 80% occurring only once. The material sequenced was PBMCs. All receptors come from a woman in her 40s in good health and CMV-seronegative. CDR3s include the opening cysteine and the closing phenylalanine or tryptophan. D genes are given only for firm matches. Clone size, where shown, is once, few, many, or a class for clones that have expanded.

V gene: TRBV27; J gene: TRBJ1-5; clone size: few; D gene: NA; CDR3 DNA: TGTGCCAGCAGTCCGGACGGACTAGCCAATCAGCCCCAGCATTTT; CDR3 protein: CASSPDGLANQPQHF
V gene: TRBV27; J gene: TRBJ2-1; clone size: NA; D gene: NA; CDR3 DNA: TGTGCCAGCAGCCAGGGGTCTGAGCAGTTCTTC; CDR3 protein: CASSQGSEQFF
V gene: TRBV27; J gene: TRBJ2-7; clone size: NA; D gene: NA; CDR3 DNA: TGTGCCAGCAGGCCCTTGAGCGGCGAGCAGTACTTC; CDR3 protein: CASRPLSGEQYF
V gene: TRBV11-2; J gene: TRBJ2-7; clone size: NA; D gene: NA; CDR3 DNA: TGTGCCAGCAGCCCAATCGGTTATAGCGGATCCTTAGGGCAGTACTTC; CDR3 protein: CASSPIGYSGSLGQYF
V gene: TRBV10-1; J gene: TRBJ2-5; clone size: NA; D gene: NA; CDR3 DNA: TGCGCCAGCTCGGCAGGGTCCTATGAGACCCAGTACTTC; CDR3 protein: CASSAGSYETQYF
V gene: TRBV6-5; J gene: TRBJ1-2; clone size: once; D gene: NA; CDR3 DNA: TGTGCCAGCAGTCCAACCTCAGGGTTTCCTGGCTACACCTTC; CDR3 protein: CASSPTSGFPGYTF
V gene: TRBV11-2; J gene: TRBJ1-2; clone size: NA; D gene: NA; CDR3 DNA: TGTGCCAGCAGTCTACACAGCTTCTATGGCTACACCTTC; CDR3 protein: CASSLHSFYGYTF
V gene: TRBV6-1; J gene: TRBJ2-5; clone size: NA; D gene: TRBD1; CDR3 DNA: TGTGCCAGCAGCACCTCCGGGACAGGGGAGACCCAGTACTTC; CDR3 protein: CASSTSGTGETQYF
V gene: TRBV6-6; J gene: TRBJ2-7; clone size: NA; D gene: NA; CDR3 DNA: TGTGCCAGCAGGACCGACACCCTCGAGCAGTACTTC; CDR3 protein: CASRTDTLEQYF
V gene: TRBV28; J gene: TRBJ1-5; clone size: NA; D gene: TRBD1; CDR3 DNA: TGTGCCAGCAGTCGGGACAGGGGGTCGAGCAATCAGCCCCAGCATTTT; CDR3 protein: CASSRDRGSSNQPQHF
V gene: TRBV25-1; J gene: TRBJ2-7; clone size: NA; D gene: NA; CDR3 DNA: TGTGCCAGCACCCCGTTTGGGGGGTCCTCCTACGAGCAGTACTTC; CDR3 protein: CASTPFGGSSYEQYF
V gene: TRBV30; J gene: TRBJ2-1; clone size: NA; D gene: TRBD2; CDR3 DNA: TGTGCCTGGAGTACCTGGGCGGGGGGGAACAATGAGCAGTTCTTC; CDR3 protein: CAWSTWAGGNNEQFF
V gene: TRBV28; J gene: TRBJ1-2; clone size: NA; D gene: NA; CDR3 DNA: TGTGCCAGCAGTTCCCAGACGGTCAGGGCGATCTATGGCTACACCTTC; CDR3 protein: CASSSQTVRAIYGYTF
V gene: TRBV9; J gene: TRBJ1-3; clone size: few; D gene: TRBD1; CDR3 DNA: TGTGCCAGCAGCGTGACAGGGGAGGCTGGAAACACCATATATTTT; CDR3 protein: CASSVTGEAGNTIYF
V gene: TRBV10-3; J gene: TRBJ1-2; clone size: once; D gene: NA; CDR3 DNA: TGTGCCATCAGTACAGGGAACTATGGCTACACCTTC; CDR3 protein: CAISTGNYGYTF
V gene: TRBV7-9; J gene: TRBJ2-4; clone size: NA; D gene: NA; CDR3 DNA: TGTGCCAGCAGCCACGGAGCCCGGGACAATCACATTCAGTACTTC; CDR3 protein: CASSHGARDNHIQYF
V gene: TRBV2; J gene: TRBJ1-5; clone size: NA; D gene: NA; CDR3 DNA: TGTGCCAGCAGTGAATGGTTCTCGGGTTCAAGGTATGGCAATCAGCCCCAGCATTTT; CDR3 protein: CASSEWFSGSRYGNQPQHF
V gene: TRBV30; J gene: TRBJ1-1; clone size: NA; D gene: TRBD1; CDR3 DNA: TGTGCCTGGAGTGTAGACAGGGGAAGCACTGAAGCTTTCTTT; CDR3 protein: CAWSVDRGSTEAFF
V gene: TRBV7-9; J gene: TRBJ1-5; clone size: NA; D gene: NA; CDR3 DNA: TGTGCCAGCAGCTCGACGCGGGCACCTCAGCCCCAGCATTTT; CDR3 protein: CASSSTRAPQPQHF
V gene: TRBV4-3; J gene: TRBJ2-7; clone size: NA; D gene: NA; CDR3 DNA: TGCGCCAGCAGCCAAGTCCTAGCTGTTGACGAGCAGTACTTC; CDR3 protein: CASSQVLAVDEQYF
V gene: TRBV5-1; J gene: TRBJ1-2; clone size: NA; D gene: NA; CDR3 DNA: TGCGCCAGCAGCTTGACAACTAACTATGGCTACACCTTC; CDR3 protein: CASSLTTNYGYTF
V gene: TRBV28; J gene: TRBJ1-5; clone size: few; D gene: NA; CDR3 DNA: TGTGCCAGCAGCCCTTTAAGCAATCAGCCCCAGCATTTT; CDR3 protein: CASSPLSNQPQHF
V gene: TRBV19; J gene: TRBJ2-4; clone size: NA; D gene: TRBD2; CDR3 DNA: TGTGCCAGTAGTATAGAAGCAGCGGGGGGGCACCGCGTTCAGTACTTC; CDR3 protein: CASSIEAAGGHRVQYF
V gene: TRBV2; J gene: TRBJ2-1; clone size: once; D gene: TRBD2; CDR3 DNA: TGTGCCAGCAGTGAAATTGGCGGGGGGGAATACAATGAGCAGTTCTTC; CDR3 protein: CASSEIGGGEYNEQFF
V gene: TRBV7-9; J gene: TRBJ1-1; clone size: NA; D gene: NA; CDR3 DNA: TGTGCCAGCAGCGCTACGACAGGGAACACTGAAGCTTTCTTT; CDR3 protein: CASSATTGNTEAFF
V gene: TRBV4-3; J gene: TRBJ2-5; clone size: few; D gene: TRBD2; CDR3 DNA: TGCGCCAGCAGCCAAGGACTAGCGGAGCTCCACCAAGAGACCCAGTACTTC; CDR3 protein: CASSQGLAELHQETQYF
V gene: TRBV7-2; J gene: TRBJ1-3; clone size: NA; D gene: NA; CDR3 DNA: TGTGCCAGCAGCTTGAGTCGTGAAAACACCATATATTTT; CDR3 protein: CASSLSRENTIYF
V gene: TRBV2; J gene: TRBJ1-5; clone size: NA; D gene: TRBD1; CDR3 DNA: TGTGCCAGCAGGGGGACAGGGGGCTTAGGGCAGCCCCAGCATTTT; CDR3 protein: CASRGTGGLGQPQHF
V gene: TRBV7-8; J gene: TRBJ1-1; clone size: NA; D gene: NA; CDR3 DNA: TGTGCCAGCAGCTTAGGTGGCCTGAACACTGAAGCTTTCTTT; CDR3 protein: CASSLGGLNTEAFF
V gene: TRBV4-3; J gene: TRBJ2-1; clone size: NA; D gene: TRBD2; CDR3 DNA: TGCGCCAGCAGCCAAGTTAGCGGGAGAAGTTGGAATGAGCAGTTCTTC; CDR3 protein: CASSQVSGRSWNEQFF
V gene: TRBV4-3; J gene: TRBJ2-2; clone size: NA; D gene: NA; CDR3 DNA: TGCGCCAGCAGCCCAGGAGAGGGGGGGCAAGCCGGGGAGCTGTTTTTT; CDR3 protein: CASSPGEGGQAGELFF
V gene: TRBV5-5; J gene: TRBJ2-3; clone size: NA; D gene: TRBD2; CDR3 DNA: TGTGCCAGCACAAGGACTAGCGGGATTTCGGATACGCAGTATTTT; CDR3 protein: CASTRTSGISDTQYF
V gene: TRBV10-2; J gene: TRBJ2-3; clone size: NA; D gene: NA; CDR3 DNA: TGCGCCAGCAGCTTAATTCAGGGTGGAGATACGCAGTATTTT; CDR3 protein: CASSLIQGGDTQYF
V gene: TRBV11-2; J gene: TRBJ1-2; clone size: NA; D gene: NA; CDR3 DNA: TGTGCCAGCAGCCCTCAGGCAGGCGGGCTTGCGGGTGGCTACACCTTC; CDR3 protein: CASSPQAGGLAGGYTF
V gene: TRBV4-2; J gene: TRBJ2-5; clone size: NA; D gene: NA; CDR3 DNA: TGTGCCAGCAGCCAAGATGGAGTTTCCGAAGAGACCCAGTACTTC; CDR3 protein: CASSQDGVSEETQYF
V gene: TRBV2; J gene: TRBJ2-7; clone size: NA; D gene: NA; CDR3 DNA: TGTGCCAGCGATGACCCTCTAGGAATCGAGCAGTACTTC; CDR3 protein: CASDDPLGIEQYF
V gene: TRBV7-9; J gene: TRBJ1-1; clone size: NA; D gene: TRBD1; CDR3 DNA: TGTGCCAGCAGCTGGACAGGGGGAAAGACTGAAGCTTTCTTT; CDR3 protein: CASSWTGGKTEAFF
V gene: TRBV6-4; J gene: TRBJ2-3; clone size: NA; D gene: NA; CDR3 DNA: TGTGCCAGCAGTGACTCGGCAGGAGGGCGCCGCACAGGTACGCAGTATTTT; CDR3 protein: CASSDSAGGRRTGTQYF
V gene: TRBV5-6; J gene: TRBJ2-7; clone size: NA; D gene: TRBD2; CDR3 DNA: TGTGCCAGCGGACAGCCCGCGGGACTAGCAGGCGAGCAGTACTTC; CDR3 protein: CASGQPAGLAGEQYF
V gene: TRBV5-6; J gene: TRBJ2-7; clone size: NA; D gene: TRBD1; CDR3 DNA: TGTGCCAGCAGCTTACAAGGACAGGGGGCGAAAAAGTACTTC; CDR3 protein: CASSLQGQGAKKYF
V gene: TRBV6-1; J gene: TRBJ1-1; clone size: NA; D gene: NA; CDR3 DNA: TGTGCCAGCAGGACTCTTCTACAGGGCACTGAAGCTTTCTTT; CDR3 protein: CASRTLLQGTEAFF
V gene: TRBV7-9; J gene: TRBJ2-2; clone size: few; D gene: NA; CDR3 DNA: TGTTCCAGCATCCAAGGCGGGTCGAACACCGGGGAGCTGTTTTTT; CDR3 protein: CSSIQGGSNTGELFF
V gene: TRBV7-2; J gene: TRBJ2-5; clone size: NA; D gene: NA; CDR3 DNA: TGTGCCAGCAGCTTCTTCACGGCGGACAAAGAGACCCAGTACTTC; CDR3 protein: CASSFFTADKETQYF
V gene: TRBV7-9; J gene: TRBJ2-1; clone size: NA; D gene: NA; CDR3 DNA: TGTGCCAGCAGCCTGAGACGAGGGAGCGGGCAAACGAACAATGAGCAGTTCTTC; CDR3 protein: CASSLRRGSGQTNNEQFF
V gene: TRBV28; J gene: TRBJ2-5; clone size: NA; D gene: NA; CDR3 DNA: TGTGCCAGCAGAGTAGCAGGGATGGGGGAGACCCAGTACTTC; CDR3 protein: CASRVAGMGETQYF
V gene: TRBV29-1; J gene: TRBJ1-3; clone size: once; D gene: NA; CDR3 DNA: TGCAGCGTTGAAATCCCAGGGTCTCTCTCTGGAAACACCATATATTTT; CDR3 protein: CSVEIPGSLSGNTIYF